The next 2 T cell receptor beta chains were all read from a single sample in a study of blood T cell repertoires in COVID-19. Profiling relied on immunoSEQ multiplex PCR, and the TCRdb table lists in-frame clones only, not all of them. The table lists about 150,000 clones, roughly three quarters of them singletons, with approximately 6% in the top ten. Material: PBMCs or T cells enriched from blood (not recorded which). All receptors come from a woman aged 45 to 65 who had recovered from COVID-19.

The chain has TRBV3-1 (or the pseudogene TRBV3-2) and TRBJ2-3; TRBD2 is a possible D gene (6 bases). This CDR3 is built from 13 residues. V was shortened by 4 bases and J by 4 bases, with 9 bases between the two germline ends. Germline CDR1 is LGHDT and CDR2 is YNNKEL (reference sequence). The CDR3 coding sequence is TGTGCCAGCAGCCCGACTAGGGCAGATACGCAGTATTTT. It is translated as CASSPTRADTQYF.

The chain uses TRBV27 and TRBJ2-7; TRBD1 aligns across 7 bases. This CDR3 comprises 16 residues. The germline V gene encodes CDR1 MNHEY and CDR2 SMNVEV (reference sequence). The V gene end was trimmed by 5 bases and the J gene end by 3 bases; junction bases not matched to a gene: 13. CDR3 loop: CASSLRRTGAGYEQYF. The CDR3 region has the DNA TGTGCCAGCAGTCTCCGACGCACAGGGGCTGGCTACGAGCAGTACTTC.